This T cell receptor (beta chain) was sequenced in a study of vaccination and CD4 T cells after COVID-19 (dated by TCRdb to 2021 to 2024). With respect to the entire study: The convalescent cohort comprised six males and four females, including two Hispanic individuals, seven Caucasians, two Asians and one multiracial person. Participants got two doses of the Pfizer-BioNTech BNT162b2 vaccine (n=8) or two doses of the Moderna mRNA-1273 vaccine (n=2). Post-COVID blood samples from convalescent patients were collected a median of approximately 100 days after diagnosis, with a range of about 35 to 161 days. Post-vaccine blood samples were taken a median of around 68 days after the second vaccine dose, with a range of roughly 13 to 250 days. The cultures were stimulated with overlapping spike peptide pools from SARS-CoV-2 and from the common cold coronaviruses HCoV-NL63, HCoV-OC43 and HCoV-229E. Control cultures used a CEFX viral epitope pool as positive control, an HIV-1 Nef peptide pool as negative control, or no peptide. In 10 COVID-19 convalescent patients and a handful of infection-naive healthy vaccine recipients, researchers compared the spike-specific CD4+ TCR repertoire from before mRNA vaccination with the repertoire from after. Overall results and qualifications from the work: Among the post-vaccine SARS-CoV-2-reactive clones in convalescent patients, a median about 87% showed up only after vaccination, which suggests vaccine-specific priming. Although the median number of SARS-CoV-2-reactive clonotypes went up from fewer than 25 after infection to 35 to 40 after vaccination, the increase was not significant. In convalescent patients, nearly all vaccine-specific clones (304 of 307) were found to be mono-reactive for SARS-CoV-2 spike rather than cross-reactive with common cold coronaviruses. Only a relatively small number of convalescent patients were included in the study, and early timepoints following natural infection were not analyzed.

Including cysteine and phenylalanine, the CDR3 has 13 amino acids. Solely the CDR3 DNA is kept, with 39 bases framed from the first base. CDR1 and CDR2, looked up from the germline V gene (reference sequence), are DFQATT and SNEGSKA. V and J lose 1 base and 4 bases, and a span of 11 bases separates them. The protocol used for the library was PCR. At the Johns Hopkins FTIC core, DNA from the cultured CD4+ T cells underwent TCR sequencing with the Oncomine TCR Beta short-read assay. The QIAamp micro DNA kit was used to extract genomic DNA from the cultured CD4+ T cells. Oncomine TCR Beta libraries from cultured CD4+ T cells were pooled with unique dual indexes and sequenced on an Illumina iSeq 100. On the authors' methods: Non-productive sequences were removed, and CDR3s that did not start with C, did not end with F or W, or were shorter than 7 amino acids were discarded. The MANAFEST web application was used to identify antigen-specific clonotypes by comparing peptide-stimulated wells against reference wells and other culture wells. For a clone to be called positive, the clone needed an FDR below 0.05, an odds ratio above 5, and a productive frequency above 0.1% in at least two of three replicate wells. Cross-reactive clonotypes were defined as significantly expanded in both SARS-CoV-2 spike wells and at least one common cold coronavirus spike condition. Levenshtein distances (stringdist) and unrooted phylogenetic trees (ape) in R version 3.6.1 were used to assess CDR3 homology. The public sequencing data were trimmed at Q25 with fastp and processed into clonotypes with MiXCR by TCRdb, which kept only in-frame beta chains. Rows with a matching CDR3 protein are joined into one entry that keeps the most common DNA and genes. Here the V and J calls rest on TCRdb's processing, not on the authors' analysis. The sample table holds under 30,000 distinct CDR3 sequences, of which roughly 44% were seen once. The ten largest account for about 18% of the sample.

The treatment or condition label, read with the paper, signifies: 10-day PBMC culture with coronavirus spike peptide pools or control peptides (ViraFEST assay). The ViraFEST assay was used in the study, in which antigen-specific T cells were expanded with peptide pools and expanded clonotypes were subsequently identified by TCR sequencing. Healthy vaccine recipients had no prior SARS-CoV-2 infection, confirmed by negative nucleocapsid antibody tests before and after vaccination. Each well held more than 1.5 million PBMCs cultured in IMDM containing approximately 5% human AB serum and 10 IU/ml IL-2, with around 9.7 ug/ml peptide pools added. On days 3 and 7, half of the culture medium was replaced with fresh IL-2-containing medium. After 10 days of culture, CD4+ T cells were isolated by negative selection using the EasySep CD4+ T cell isolation kit. Ficoll-Paque Plus gradient centrifugation was used to isolate PBMCs from whole blood, and the isolated PBMCs were then either used fresh or cryopreserved at -140C. In general, triplicate wells were set up for every culture condition.

This clonotype has a handful of counts. The antigen it binds to is not known. Base qualities were left out, and no much larger clone turns up one base away. The chain uses TRBV20-1 and TRBJ2-7; a tentative D match to TRBD1 spans 5 bases. This receptor was identified in a human donor who received a COVID-19 vaccine. Sequences were derived from CD4+ T cells from blood, cultured in vitro, sampled before SARS-CoV-2 vaccination. The CDR3 region reads CSARGRAAYEQYF. The nucleotides are TGCAGTGCTAGAGGCAGGGCGGCTTACGAGCAGTACTTC.